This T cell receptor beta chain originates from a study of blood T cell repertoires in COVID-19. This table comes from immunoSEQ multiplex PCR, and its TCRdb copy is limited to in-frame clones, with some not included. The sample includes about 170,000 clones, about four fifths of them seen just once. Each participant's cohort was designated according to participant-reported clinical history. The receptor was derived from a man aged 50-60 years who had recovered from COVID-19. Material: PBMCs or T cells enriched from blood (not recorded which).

The CDR3 loop is CSVTSGSAYEQYF. The CDR3 DNA sequence: TGCAGCGTGACTAGCGGGAGCGCCTACGAGCAGTACTTC. This chain links TRBV29-1 with TRBJ2-7; the match to TRBD2 covers 12 bases. The CDR3 has 13 residues. V lost 6 bases and J lost 2; bases outside the gene matches: 2. The germline V gene encodes CDR1 SQVTM and CDR2 ANQGSEA.